This entry concerns a single T cell receptor beta chain. This clone occurred once. No cognate antigen has been identified for it. Nothing much larger sits one base from this clone, and base qualities are not available. Using the deep immunoSEQ assay, multiplex PCR amplified TCR CDR3 regions from genomic DNA. Extracted genomic DNA from each cell subset was spread evenly across all wells of several immunoSEQ 96-well plates, with each plate serving as a replicate. Each replicate PCR for sorted subsets received about 0.2 ug genomic DNA, equal to about 30,000 T cell genomes. Purified libraries were measured with a Qubit 3.0 fluorometer, size-checked on a Bioanalyzer 2100, and measured again with the KAPA Library Quantification kit. Every immunoSEQ 96-well plate was sequenced on a separate single-read 150-cycle Illumina NextSeq 550 flow cell. On the study's bioinformatics: Because the immunoSEQ output included only junctional sequences and no quality scores, the filtering could not be the same as the filtering used for full-length reads. Sequences were annotated with PyIR, a Python wrapper for IgBLAST v1.9, and V/J genes and CDR3 were assigned using IMGT germline references. Any read was removed if the V/J assignment was weak (E-value above 1e-6), the CDR3 was missing, or the read contained stop codons, out-of-frame junctions, or ambiguous translated residues. V3J clonotypes were defined by identical inferred V gene, J gene, and CDR3 amino acid sequence. Percentage overlap between repertoires was computed as shared unique clonotypes divided by the size of the smaller repertoire. Repertoire richness was assessed with RTK rarefaction, the Chao1 estimator, and Recon v2.1 estimates of unobserved clonotypes. For all TCRbeta clonotypes obtained by the gDNA method from four donors, generation probabilities were computed with OLGA. TCRdb carries this immuneACCESS record with in-frame sequences only. Its versions omit some clonotypes, under half of them owing to an unresolved V gene in the studies checked, with the rest unexplained. That table gives V, J and clone size, and the DNA gave D and trimming. This sample has over 800,000 clones in its table, and 90% to 95% of those were observed once. 20% to 30% of the sample is taken by the ten largest.

The data were taken from a study of shared clonotypes between healthy human individuals (TCRdb year 2020). Regarding the complete study: Three men and a couple of women, aged 18 to 49 years, made up the cohort. For each donor, CD4 naive and CD4 memory were each given three plates, CD8 naive was given two plates, and CD8 memory was given one plate. Libraries were prepared and TCR repertoires were sequenced by different laboratories using diverse techniques, in order to increase sequencing depth and limit assay-specific biases. To estimate repertoire size and how much clonotype sharing occurs between individuals, the study deeply sequenced the blood TCR repertoires of several healthy adults. Between about 0.94 and 8.9 billion PBMCs per donor were obtained by leukapheresis.

General findings and caveats noted by the study authors: Even with the large sequencing depth, rarefaction of the sorted-subset datasets indicated that sequencing was incomplete. Naive subsets generally had larger estimated clonotype richness than memory subsets. The genetic and exposure-history diversity represented was limited by the small number of donors. Sampling was limited to blood, and TCR repertoires in tissue likely differ from TCR repertoires in blood. When four donors were compared, the shared fraction of clonotypes was roughly 5% for naive CD4, roughly 3.3% for naive CD8, about 2.5% for memory CD4, and 0.35% to 0.4% for memory CD8. Higher generation probabilities were observed for clonotypes shared by all four sorted-subset donors than for non-shared clonotypes. Based on pairwise subsampling, the degree of clonotype sharing among donors was expected to be affected by sequencing depth.

The germline V gene encodes CDR1 SEHNR and CDR2 FQNEAQ (reference sequence). From the cysteine up to the phenylalanine, the CDR3 has a length of 12 residues. The CDR3 DNA has 36 bases and is translated from base 1. Trimming costs V 5 bases and J 7 bases, and their ends lie 12 bases apart. CD8 naive samples were CD45RO-negative cells positively selected for CCR7, giving a CD45RA+CCR7+ population that excluded TemRA cells. The donors were healthy, HIV-negative adults with no recently reported acute infections or vaccinations. Every donor was a Caucasian adult residing in Nashville, Tennessee, USA. Blood was collected by leukapheresis, and PBMCs were isolated by Ficoll-Histopaque density gradient centrifugation and then cryopreserved in liquid nitrogen vapor phase. Analytical flow cytometry was used to check the purity and quantity of each magnetically sorted T cell population. Genomic DNA was isolated from every sorted fraction and measured by UV absorbance on a Nanodrop 2000c.

Here the chain combines TRBV7-9 and TRBJ2-7; the D gene is not confidently resolved. The receptor was isolated from a man aged 25-40 years in good health. Sequenced sample: naive CD8+ T cells sorted from blood. This sample's cell subset or site label indicates: CD45RA+CCR7+. CDR3 region: CASSEALREQYF. The nucleotide sequence is TGTGCCAGCAGCGAAGCTCTGCGGGAGCAGTACTTC.